Listed below are T cell receptor beta chains from one sample, sequenced in a study of OX40 agonist ivuxolimab in advanced cancers. Clones were read by immunoSEQ multiplex PCR, and TCRdb kept only the in-frame ones, dropping some. The data show under 30,000 clones, 90% seen once. Sample: CD4+ or CD8+ T cells sorted from blood, taken in a trial of the OX40 agonist ivuxolimab. The receptors were sampled from an adult with an advanced solid tumor such as melanoma, head and neck, liver or kidney cancer. Both conserved end residues are part of each CDR3. A D gene is named only where the DNA matches it firmly. Size is omitted from some rows. Given values are once, few, many or a class for expanded clones.

size	V	D	J	CDR3	DNA
NA	TRBV25-1	TRBD1	TRBJ2-2	CASSVTGGAAGELFF	TGTGCCAGCAGTGTAACAGGGGGCGCGGCCGGGGAGCTGTTTTTT
once	TRBV11-2	TRBD2	TRBJ2-3	CASSFAGDLDTQYF	TGTGCCAGCAGCTTTGCGGGAGACCTAGATACGCAGTATTTT
NA	TRBV10-1	NA	TRBJ2-7	CASSANEGDGYEQYF	TGCGCCAGCAGTGCGAACGAGGGGGATGGCTACGAGCAGTACTTC
NA	TRBV19	TRBD2	TRBJ2-1	CASSIRPTSGRVYNEQFF	TGTGCCAGTAGTATACGCCCGACTAGCGGGAGGGTATACAATGAGCAGTTCTTC
NA	TRBV20-1	NA	TRBJ2-7	CSARRVYEQYF	TGCAGTGCCAGACGGGTCTACGAGCAGTACTTC
NA	TRBV11-1	NA	TRBJ2-7	CASSKPRDIRSHEQYF	TGTGCCAGCAGCAAACCCCGGGACATACGATCCCACGAGCAGTACTTC
once	TRBV10-3	NA	TRBJ2-7	CAISEPGGQRRYEQYF	TGTGCCATCAGTGAGCCCGGGGGGCAGCGGAGGTACGAGCAGTACTTC
NA	TRBV5-4	TRBD1	TRBJ2-7	CASSTRDRSSYEQYF	TGTGCCAGCAGCACCCGGGACAGGAGCTCCTACGAGCAGTACTTC
NA	TRBV7-2	NA	TRBJ2-3	CASSFADTQYF	TGTGCCAGCAGCTTTGCAGATACGCAGTATTTT
NA	TRBV27	TRBD2	TRBJ2-7	CASSVWGGDSYEQYF	TGTGCCAGCAGTGTGTGGGGAGGGGACTCCTACGAGCAGTACTTC
NA	TRBV29-1	TRBD2	TRBJ2-7	CSADGLAGDSYEQYF	TGCAGCGCCGACGGGCTAGCGGGGGACTCCTACGAGCAGTACTTC
NA	TRBV6-1	TRBD1	TRBJ2-7	CASSETGTGIYEQYF	TGTGCCAGCAGTGAGACCGGGACAGGGATCTACGAGCAGTACTTC
NA	TRBV29-1	TRBD1	TRBJ2-2	CSVEAPGQGAGTGELFF	TGCAGCGTTGAAGCCCCGGGGCAGGGGGCGGGAACCGGGGAGCTGTTTTTT
NA	TRBV9	NA	TRBJ1-2	CASRGSGASYGYTF	TGTGCCAGCAGGGGATCGGGGGCTAGTTATGGCTACACCTTC
NA	TRBV7-9	NA	TRBJ2-4	CASSLVLENIQYF	TGTGCCAGCAGCTTAGTCCTAGAAAACATTCAGTACTTC
NA	TRBV6-1	NA	TRBJ2-1	CASSEHAGQTYNEQFF	TGTGCCAGCAGTGAACATGCGGGACAGACTTACAATGAGCAGTTCTTC
NA	TRBV9	TRBD1	TRBJ2-7	CASSVGTGGNYEQYF	TGTGCCAGCAGCGTAGGGACAGGGGGAAACTACGAGCAGTACTTC
NA	TRBV9	NA	TRBJ1-6	CASSSGGLPLHF	TGTGCCAGCAGCTCGGGGGGGCTACCCCTCCACTTT
NA	TRBV9	NA	TRBJ2-2	CASSVVSGEGAGELFF	TGTGCCAGCAGCGTAGTTAGCGGTGAGGGTGCCGGGGAGCTGTTTTTT
medium-sized	TRBV19	NA	TRBJ1-1	CATGRNSYTEAFF	TGTGCCACGGGACGGAACTCTTACACTGAAGCTTTCTTT
NA	TRBV19	NA	TRBJ1-1	CASSMLGYTEAFF	TGTGCCAGTAGTATGCTGGGATACACTGAAGCTTTCTTT
NA	TRBV6-5	NA	TRBJ1-1	CASRPDRNTEAFF	TGTGCCAGCAGACCCGACAGGAACACTGAAGCTTTCTTT
NA	TRBV11-3	TRBD1	TRBJ2-6	CASRRTGISGANVLTF	TGTGCCAGCAGACGGACAGGGATTTCTGGGGCCAACGTCCTGACTTTC
NA	TRBV7-6	TRBD2	TRBJ2-6	CASSLVGGRSLSGANVLTF	TGTGCCAGCAGCTTAGTCGGGGGGAGATCCCTCTCTGGGGCCAACGTCCTGACTTTC
NA	TRBV10-3	TRBD2	TRBJ2-1	CAITPGASGNNEQFF	TGTGCCATCACCCCCGGTGCTAGCGGAAACAATGAGCAGTTCTTC
NA	TRBV7-9	TRBD2	TRBJ2-7	CASSSRLASKPYEQYF	TGTGCCAGCAGCTCGAGACTAGCCTCGAAACCCTACGAGCAGTACTTC
NA	TRBV19	NA	TRBJ2-1	CASSIIGYNEQFF	TGTGCCAGTAGTATAATTGGGTACAATGAGCAGTTCTTC
NA	TRBV5-1	TRBD2	TRBJ2-1	CASSGGTSGSVYEQFF	TGCGCCAGCAGCGGAGGGACTAGCGGGAGTGTATATGAGCAGTTCTTC
NA	TRBV19	TRBD1	TRBJ2-2	CASRTVFGTGENTGELFF	TGTGCCAGTAGGACGGTTTTTGGGACAGGGGAGAACACCGGGGAGCTGTTTTTT
NA	TRBV6-5	NA	TRBJ2-1	CASSYSDRHYYNEQFF	TGTGCCAGCAGTTACTCGGACCGACATTATTACAATGAGCAGTTCTTC
NA	TRBV11-2	NA	TRBJ2-1	CASSPYAIGVGNEQFF	TGTGCCAGCAGCCCCTACGCGATAGGCGTGGGGAATGAGCAGTTCTTC
NA	TRBV25-1	TRBD2	TRBJ2-1	CASSERTSASYNEQFF	TGTGCCAGCAGTGAACGGACTAGCGCTTCCTACAATGAGCAGTTCTTC
NA	TRBV18	TRBD1	TRBJ1-2	CASSPDRQGALGGYTF	TGTGCCAGCTCACCAGATCGACAGGGGGCATTAGGTGGCTACACCTTC